This T cell receptor beta chain derives from a study of tissue T cells after allogeneic stem cell transplantation (dated by TCRdb to the early 2020s). Turning to the overall study: TCR beta repertoires were profiled across many tissues obtained from research autopsies of patients with and without GVHD, as well as in mouse models of GVHD. On the human side, the study was prospective and observational, with no blinding or randomization. Paper-wide results and their limitations: The patient cohort was small and varied clinically, and sampling depth was recognized as a limitation. Not many T cell clones showed up in more than one patient, yet clustering based on motifs uncovered repertoire signatures that were shared across patients in a tissue-specific way. Within patients, how anatomically similar the tissues were was a key factor in shaping TCR repertoire composition, regardless of disease or transplant status. The study did not establish which tissue TCRs were alloreactive or antigen-specific, and some clones may have been host cells that persisted. Blood and spleen T cells captured only a limited portion of the TCR repertoire detected in tissues, in both patients and mice.

According to the germline V gene (reference sequence), CDR1 reads NNHNN and CDR2 reads SYGAGS. The CDR3 contains 13 residues, cysteine and phenylalanine counted. Of the CDR3's DNA, 36 bases were read; they are in frame from base 1. Trimming takes 2 bases from V and 0 bases from J, and the germline ends sit 5 bases apart. The library was produced with the immunoSEQ multiplex PCR assay. TCRbeta CDR3 sequencing was done by Adaptive Biotechnologies at survey depth, reporting CDR3 sequences, V/J genes, productive frequency and template counts. Amplification of TCR beta CDR3 regions started from genomic DNA instead of RNA. In the original analysis: Jensen-Shannon divergence was used to quantify pairwise repertoire overlap between tissues, with a value of 1 meaning complete divergence and a value of 0 meaning identical repertoires. Tissues were clustered by single-linkage agglomerative hierarchical clustering of pairwise JSD values and displayed as dendrograms. GLIPH2 was run on all patient samples with simulation_depth 1000, kmer_min_depth 3, cdr3_length_cutoff 8, keeping groups with more than two unique CDR3s. A standardized tissue-overlap score extrapolated Jaccard GLIPH-group overlap across patients to a standard repertoire size of 1000 clones. Linear mixed-effect models, with tissue included as a fixed effect and individual included as a random effect, were used to assess associations of diversity with clinical or experimental variables. The clones in this table, taken by TCRdb from immuneACCESS, are in-frame only. Not every clone is retained; where verified, under half of the shortfall comes from an unresolved V gene, and the cause of the rest is unknown. V and J calls and clone size are as listed in that table; D and trimming were resolved from the DNA. Present in this sample are roughly 5,000 clones, about a third of which were seen just once. The ten most abundant clones make up around 9% of the sample.

Comment on this clone: There is no known antigen for this receptor. In this record, gene identifiers and germline sequences come from the mouse. The read gets to within 1 residue of the CDR3 end, and the germline J gene fills in the rest.

The time point label on this specimen signifies: mouse harvest day 14 after allogeneic transplant. Each mouse graft consisted of 10^7 T-cell-depleted bone marrow cells plus 10^6 splenic CD5+ T cells and was given by tail vein injection. A major MHC-mismatch B6 (H2b) into BALB/c (H2d) model was used to model mouse GVHD, and tissues were profiled at day 7 or 14. On day 7 or 14 post-transplant, mouse tissues and retro-orbital blood were harvested with separate sterile tools for each animal, and livers were flushed before harvest. Before genomic DNA isolation with the DNeasy Blood & Tissue Kit, mouse tissues were minced with razor blades in buffered saline.

The source is a female BALB/c mouse given C57BL/6 T cells with graft-versus-host disease after an allogeneic hematopoietic cell transplant. The sequencing input was skin. Rearrangement joined TRBV13-2 to TRBJ1-1; the D gene is unclear. The sequenced part of the CDR3 DNA is TGTGCCAGCGGTGAGGCCGCAAACACAGAAGTCTTC. This translates into CASGEAANTEVF. The CDR3 as a whole reads CASGEAANTEVFF.